A single sample is the source of the 9 T cell receptor beta chains below, sequenced in a study of shared clonotypes between healthy human individuals. CD45RO-negative, CCR7-positively selected cells formed the naive CD8 fraction, excluding terminally differentiated effector memory CD45RA+ cells. Clones were sequenced by immunoSEQ multiplex PCR, and TCRdb holds only the in-frame ones, with some missing. Here the sample spans under 850,000 clones, around 93% being singletons. The specimen sequenced was naive CD8+ T cells sorted from blood. The receptors stem from a young man in good health.

The genes are TRBV13 and TRBJ2-1; TRBD2 matches at 12 bases. Germline CDR1 is PRHDT and CDR2 is FYEKMQ (reference sequence). This CDR3 is 16 amino acids long. J was trimmed by 9 bases and V by 5 bases; bases with no gene match: 11. Written as DNA, the CDR3 is TGTGCCAGCAGCCGGCAGAGGACTAGCGGGACAAGTGAGCAGTTCTTC. Its translation is CASSRQRTSGTSEQFF. Filled out from reference TRBV13 and TRBJ2-1, the complete variable domain reads AAGVIQSPRHLIKEKRETATLKCYPIPRHDTVYWYQQGPGQDPQFLISFYEKMQSDKGSIPDRFSAQQFSDYHSELNMSSLELGDSALYFCASSRQRTSGTSEQFFGPGTRLTVL.

The gene calls are TRBV5-6 and TRBJ1-2; 7 bases agree with TRBD1. V lost 4 bases to trimming and J lost 3 bases; unmatched junction nucleotides: 12. In germline, CDR1 is SGHDT, CDR2 YYEEEE. CDR3 length equals 16 residues. This CDR3 reads CASSPRKRQGHYGYTF. In DNA, the CDR3 is TGTGCCAGCAGCCCTAGAAAACGACAGGGCCACTATGGCTACACCTTC.

In nucleotides, the CDR3 is TGCAGCGTCGAGGGGCGGGGGCAATCCACCGGGGAGCTGTTTTTT. It specifies CSVEGRGQSTGELFF. V gene TRBV29-1 combines with J gene TRBJ2-2, with D maybe TRBD2 (7 bases). CDR3 length equals 15 residues. The ends were cut back, 6 bases at V and 4 bases at J, with 18 bases in the middle. Germline V gene sequence: CDR1 SQVTM, CDR2 ANQGSEA.

The genes are TRBV7-9 and TRBJ1-4; 9 positions agree with TRBD1. Germline trimming cut 5 bases from V and 7 bases from J; bases unmatched to any gene: 5. The CDR3 covers 14 residues. Germline-derived CDR1 and CDR2 are SEHNR and FQNEAQ (reference sequence). Written as DNA, the CDR3 is TGTGCCAGCAGCCCGGGACAGGGCGGTGAAAAACTGTTTTTT. Residues: CASSPGQGGEKLFF.

This chain connects TRBV6-6 to TRBJ2-1, with 10 nucleotides matching TRBD1. J lost 5 bases, V lost 0 bases, and 4 bases had no gene match. In germline, CDR1 is MNHNY, CDR2 SVGAGI (reference sequence). This CDR3 is 16 amino acids long. CDR3 loop: CASSYSWDRGDNEQFF. The CDR3 DNA reads as TGTGCCAGCAGTTACTCTTGGGACAGGGGTGACAATGAGCAGTTCTTC.

The chain recombines TRBV7-2 with TRBJ2-6; 10 positions agree with TRBD1. The CDR3 spans 18 residues. The ends lost 0 bases at V and 0 bases at J; junction bases unmatched: 2. Germline lookup yields CDR1 SGHTA and CDR2 FQGNSA. This CDR3 is CASSLAWTGGSGANVLTF. In nucleotides, the CDR3 is TGTGCCAGCAGCTTAGCGTGGACAGGGGGCTCTGGGGCCAACGTCCTGACTTTC.

As concerns this clone: At one end, the junction sequence differs from germline, possibly due to a read error. The rearrangement uses TRBV7-9 and TRBJ2-3; D is unclear. Germline V gives CDR1 SEHNR, CDR2 FQNEAQ (reference sequence). There are 9 residues in the CDR3. The CDR3 nucleotides are TGTGCCAGCAGCCCACTAACGAATTTT. It yields the protein CASSPLTNF.

The J gene is TRBJ1-5, the V gene TRBV23-1, with a possible D match to TRBD1 (6 bases). TRBV23-1 is treated as an ORF (open reading frame) with a function not yet certain. Trimming removed 3 bases at V and 5 bases at J, with 14 bases between. The CDR3 is made up of 15 amino acids. Here the CDR3 DNA reads TGCGCCAGCAGTCAGAGGACAGAACATTATCAGCCCCAGCATTTT. This codes for CASSQRTEHYQPQHF.

The V and J genes are TRBV2 and TRBJ1-5; a possible D gene is TRBD1 (5 bases). Trimming took 8 bases from V and 6 from J, leaving 14 bases between them. The CDR3 runs 13 residues. CDR1 is SNHLY, CDR2 FYNNEI, per germline. CDR3 in amino acids: CASGGRPTQPQHF. The CDR3 DNA sequence: TGTGCCAGCGGGGGACGGCCAACTCAGCCCCAGCATTTT.